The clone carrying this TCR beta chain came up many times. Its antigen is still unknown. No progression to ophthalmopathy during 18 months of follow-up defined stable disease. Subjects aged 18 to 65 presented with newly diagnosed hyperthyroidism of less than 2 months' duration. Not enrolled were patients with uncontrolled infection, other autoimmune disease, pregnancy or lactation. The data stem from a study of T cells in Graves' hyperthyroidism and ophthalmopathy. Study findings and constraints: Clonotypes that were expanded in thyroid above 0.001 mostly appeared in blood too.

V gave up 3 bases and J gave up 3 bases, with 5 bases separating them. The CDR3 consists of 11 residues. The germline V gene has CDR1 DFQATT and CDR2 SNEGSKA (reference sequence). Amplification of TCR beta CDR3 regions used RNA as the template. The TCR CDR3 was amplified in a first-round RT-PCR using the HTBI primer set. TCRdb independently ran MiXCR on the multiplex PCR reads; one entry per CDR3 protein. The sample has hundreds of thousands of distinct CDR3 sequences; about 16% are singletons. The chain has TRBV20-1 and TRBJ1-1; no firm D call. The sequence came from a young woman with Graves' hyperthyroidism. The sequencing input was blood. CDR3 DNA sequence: TGCAGTGCTAGCCGGGACACTGAAGCTTTCTTT. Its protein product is CSASRDTEAFF.